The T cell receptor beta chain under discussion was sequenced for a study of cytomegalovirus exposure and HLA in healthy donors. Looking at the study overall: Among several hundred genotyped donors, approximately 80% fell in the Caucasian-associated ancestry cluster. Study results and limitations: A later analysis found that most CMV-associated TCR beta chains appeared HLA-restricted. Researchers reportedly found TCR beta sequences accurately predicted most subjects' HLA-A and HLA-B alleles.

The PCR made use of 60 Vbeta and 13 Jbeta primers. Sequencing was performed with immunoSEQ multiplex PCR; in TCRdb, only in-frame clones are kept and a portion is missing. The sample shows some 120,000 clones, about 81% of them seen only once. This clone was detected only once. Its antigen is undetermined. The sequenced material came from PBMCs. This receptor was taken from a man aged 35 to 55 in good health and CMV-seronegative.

The DNA of the CDR3 is TGTGCCAGCAGTCCTATGGGCCGACAAGAGACCCAGTACTTC. This codes for CASSPMGRQETQYF. The V gene is TRBV7-2, the J gene TRBJ2-5; D not certain. The V and J ends lost 6 bases and 2 bases respectively, with 13 bases between them. This CDR3 has 14 residues. Germline V lookup: CDR1 SGHTA, CDR2 FQGNSA.